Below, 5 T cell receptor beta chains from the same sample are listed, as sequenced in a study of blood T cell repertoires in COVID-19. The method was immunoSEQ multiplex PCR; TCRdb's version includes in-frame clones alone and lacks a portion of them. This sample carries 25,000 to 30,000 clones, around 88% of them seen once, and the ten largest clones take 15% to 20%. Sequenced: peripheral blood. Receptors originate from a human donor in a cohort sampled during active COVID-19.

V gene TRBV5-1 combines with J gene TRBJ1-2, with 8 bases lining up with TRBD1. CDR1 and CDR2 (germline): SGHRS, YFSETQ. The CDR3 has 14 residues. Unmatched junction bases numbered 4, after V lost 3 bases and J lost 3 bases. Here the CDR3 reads CASSSGQGDYGYTF. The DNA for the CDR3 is TGCGCCAGCAGCTCAGGACAGGGAGACTATGGCTACACCTTC.

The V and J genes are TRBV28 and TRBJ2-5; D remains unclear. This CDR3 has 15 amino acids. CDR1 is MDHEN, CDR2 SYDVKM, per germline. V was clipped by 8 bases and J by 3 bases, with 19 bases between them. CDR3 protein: CASSPAGPKKETQYF. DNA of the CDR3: TGTGCCAGCTCCCCCGCAGGCCCCAAGAAAGAGACCCAGTACTTC.

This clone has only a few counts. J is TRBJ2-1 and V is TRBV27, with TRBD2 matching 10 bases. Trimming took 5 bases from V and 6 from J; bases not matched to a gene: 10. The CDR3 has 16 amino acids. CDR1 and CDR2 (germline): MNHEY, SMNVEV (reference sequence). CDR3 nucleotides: TGTGCCAGCAGTCCCTCTAGCGGGAGCTTCGGCAATGAGCAGTTCTTC. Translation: CASSPSSGSFGNEQFF.

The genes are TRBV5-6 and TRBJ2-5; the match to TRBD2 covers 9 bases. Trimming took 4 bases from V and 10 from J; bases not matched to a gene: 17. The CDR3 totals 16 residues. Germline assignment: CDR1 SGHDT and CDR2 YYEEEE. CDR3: CASSTFSASGAIGQYF. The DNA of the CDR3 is TGTGCCAGCAGCACCTTTTCGGCTAGCGGGGCGATAGGCCAGTACTTC.

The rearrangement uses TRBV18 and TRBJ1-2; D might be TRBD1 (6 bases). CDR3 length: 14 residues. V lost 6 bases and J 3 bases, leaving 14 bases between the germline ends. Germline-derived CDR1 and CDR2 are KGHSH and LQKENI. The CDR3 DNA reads TGTGCCAGCTCCCCAACAGGGAAGGACTATGGCTACACCTTC. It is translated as CASSPTGKDYGYTF.